The clone carrying this TCR beta chain was seen at least ten times. The data belong to a study of T cells in Graves' hyperthyroidism and ophthalmopathy. Amplification yielded TCR beta CDR3 regions, with RNA transcripts as the source. HTBI primers were the set used in a first-round RT-PCR of the TCR CDR3. TCRdb re-derived calls from the multiplex PCR reads in MiXCR, one entry per CDR3 protein. The sample holds roughly 350,000 distinct CDR3 sequences, roughly 14% seen once. The ends lost 5 bases at V and 5 bases at J; junction bases unmatched: 5. CDR3 length: 15 residues. Per germline, CDR1 MNHEY and CDR2 SMNVEV (reference sequence).

Sequenced: blood. This TCR derives from a woman aged 25 to 45 with Graves' hyperthyroidism. The chain joins TRBV27 to TRBJ2-1; 11 positions match TRBD2. CDR3 sequence: CASSLAGGFHNEQFF. The CDR3 nucleotides are TGTGCCAGCAGTCTAGCGGGAGGCTTCCACAATGAGCAGTTCTTC.